This T cell receptor beta chain was documented in a study of T cells in women clearing cervical HPV infection. Study-wide background: Donors had HPV16-related CIN3 or worse; 2 had invasive cancer.

The repertoire was sequenced with immunoSEQ multiplex PCR; TCRdb's copy has only in-frame clones and lacks some. The repertoire table contains around 23,000 clones. V lost 4 bases, J lost 3 bases, and 5 bases stayed unmatched. CDR3 length: 13 residues. Germline CDR1 and CDR2: GTSNPN and SVGIG (reference sequence). In regard to this clone: The CDR3 end lies 3 residues beyond the end of the read and is filled in from the germline J gene.

The sample was blood buffy coat. The sequence was obtained from a woman aged 18-70 years with a cervical HPV16 infection that either progressed to CIN3+ or cleared (not recorded which). This chain links TRBV30 with TRBJ2-7; 8 bases line up with TRBD2. This chain's CDR3 is CAWTGGANYEQYF. The DNA read from the CDR3 is TGTGCCTGGACCGGGGGGGCCAACTACGAG.